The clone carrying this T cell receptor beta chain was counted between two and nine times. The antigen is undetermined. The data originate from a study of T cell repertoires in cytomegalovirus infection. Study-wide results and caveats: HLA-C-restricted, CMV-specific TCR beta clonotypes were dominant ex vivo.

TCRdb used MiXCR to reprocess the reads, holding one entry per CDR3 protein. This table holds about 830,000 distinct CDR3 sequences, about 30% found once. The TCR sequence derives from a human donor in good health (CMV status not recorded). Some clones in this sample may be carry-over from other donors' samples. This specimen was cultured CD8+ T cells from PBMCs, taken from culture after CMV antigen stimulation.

CDR3 in DNA: TGTGCCAGTCGGAACAGGGGCTCCTACAATGAGCAGTTCTTC. It encodes CASRNRGSYNEQFF. This chain connects TRBV19 to TRBJ2-1, with 7 bases lining up with TRBD1. Germline V gene sequence: CDR1 LNHDA, CDR2 SQIVND (reference sequence). This CDR3 is 14 amino acids long. V trimming: 8 bases; J trimming: 0 bases; junction bases outside the gene matches: 4.